The 32 T cell receptor beta chains below were found in one sample sequenced in a study of T cell responses to AZD1222 COVID-19 vaccine. Profiled with immunoSEQ multiplex PCR; TCRdb holds only in-frame clones, not every one. Among about 150,000 clones listed, roughly 92% were seen once. The specimen comprised peripheral blood, sampled on day 0 of AZD1222 vaccination. The receptors derive from an adult in good health.

The J gene is TRBJ2-1, the V gene TRBV5-8; D is ambiguous. This CDR3 region has 14 residues. Germline V gene sequence: CDR1 SGHTS, CDR2 YDEGEE. Trimming took 0 bases from V and 5 from J, leaving 9 bases between them. This CDR3 reads CASSLVDPNNEQFF. The DNA of the CDR3 is TGTGCCAGCAGCTTGGTGGACCCAAACAATGAGCAGTTCTTC.

The chain combines TRBV27 with TRBJ1-5; D is unclear. There are 16 residues in the CDR3. CDR1 is MNHEY, CDR2 SMNVEV, per germline (reference sequence). With 6 bases removed from V and 0 bases from J, the gap between germline ends came to 15 bases. CDR3 nucleotides: TGTGCCAGCAGGACTTCCGGCGGCCTTAGCAATCAGCCCCAGCATTTT. Protein sequence: CASRTSGGLSNQPQHF.

V gene TRBV11-2 combines with J gene TRBJ2-1; D is ambiguous. V dropped 3 bases and J dropped 0 bases, with 12 bases sitting between them. The CDR3 is 16 amino acids. The V gene's germline CDR1 is SGHAT and CDR2 FQNNGV. CDR3 region: CASSFVPLSSYNEQFF. The CDR3 DNA reads TGTGCCAGCAGCTTTGTTCCCTTAAGCTCCTACAATGAGCAGTTCTTC.

V and J are TRBV6-6 and TRBJ2-1; D possibly corresponds to TRBD2 (5 bases). Trimming cost V 8 bases and J 6 bases, with 8 bases left between them. CDR1 is MNHNY, CDR2 SVGAGI, per germline (reference sequence). The CDR3 is 11 residues long. The CDR3 sequence is CASRRGNEQFF. The CDR3 DNA sequence: TGTGCCAGCCGCCGGGGCAATGAGCAGTTCTTC.

The chain recombines TRBV18 with TRBJ1-2; no clear D. Germline V CDR1 and CDR2: KGHSH, LQKENI. This CDR3 is built from 15 residues. The V gene lost 2 bases and the J gene lost 1 base, with 11 bases spanning the gap. CDR3 in amino acids: CASSPSAENNYGYTF. The DNA of the CDR3 is TGTGCCAGCTCACCAAGTGCTGAGAATAACTATGGCTACACCTTC. Full variable domain (rest looked up from reference TRBV18 and TRBJ1-2): NAGVMQNPRHLVRRRGQEARLRCSPMKGHSHVYWYRQLPEEGLKFMVYLQKENIIDESGMPKERFSAEFPKEGPSILRIQQVVRGDSAAYFCASSPSAENNYGYTFGSGTRLTVV.

This clone was detected only a few times. The chain uses TRBV10-2 and TRBJ1-3, with D possibly being TRBD1 (6 bases). The V end lost 6 bases, the J end lost 1 base, and 25 bases lay between the germline ends. Germline V gene data show CDR1 as WSHSY and CDR2 as SAAADI. The CDR3 sequence is 19 residues long. The CDR3, as DNA: TGCGCCAGCAGGGCCTCCATTACCGGGGGAACAGGGTCTGGAAACACCATATATTTT. Amino acids: CASRASITGGTGSGNTIYF.

This clone was recorded once. This sequence joins TRBV6-5 and TRBJ2-4, with a weak D call TRBD1 (5 bases). Germline lookup yields CDR1 MNHEY and CDR2 SVGAGI. This CDR3 has 14 amino acids. V was clipped by 2 bases and J by 2 bases, with 7 bases between them. The CDR3 spells CASSYKGPKNIQYF. The CDR3 DNA reads as TGTGCCAGCAGTTACAAGGGGCCCAAAAACATTCAGTACTTC.

This chain uses TRBV5-5 with TRBJ1-1; 7 positions agree with TRBD1. Germline V gene lookup returns CDR1 SGHKS and CDR2 YYEKEE (reference sequence). There are 13 residues in the CDR3. V lost 3 bases, J lost 2 bases, and 1 base stayed unmatched. The DNA for the CDR3 is TGTGCCAGCAGCTGGGACAGAAACACTGAAGCTTTCTTT. It is translated as CASSWDRNTEAFF.

This chain connects TRBV4-2 to TRBJ2-7; the match to TRBD2 covers 15 bases. V gave up 3 bases and J gave up 2 bases; unmatched junction bases: 11. CDR3 length: 19 amino acids. CDR1 and CDR2 (germline): LGHNA, YNFKEQ. Here the CDR3 DNA reads TGTGCCAGCAGCCATAACCCGGGACTAGCGGGGGGCCTTACCTACGAGCAGTACTTC. It specifies CASSHNPGLAGGLTYEQYF.

This chain joins TRBV18 and TRBJ1-4, with D hard to call. Germline assignment: CDR1 KGHSH and CDR2 LQKENI. Trimming took 1 base from V and 0 from J, leaving 6 bases between them. The CDR3 contains 15 residues. CDR3 in DNA: TGTGCCAGCTCACCACAAAGGGCAACTAATGAAAAACTGTTTTTT. This encodes CASSPQRATNEKLFF.

The chain couples TRBV29-1 to TRBJ1-1, with a tentative D call TRBD1 (6 bases). V was clipped by 6 bases and J by 2 bases, with 13 bases between them. The CDR3 extends over 13 amino acids. Germline V gene sequence: CDR1 SQVTM, CDR2 ANQGSEA. DNA for the CDR3: TGCAGCGTCCGACAGGACCAAAACACTGAAGCTTTCTTT. Translation gives CSVRQDQNTEAFF.

V is TRBV10-3 and J is TRBJ1-1, with unresolved D. The CDR3 runs to 14 residues. From germline, CDR1 is ENHRY and CDR2 SYGVKD. Trimming removed 5 bases from V and 1 base from J, with 11 bases in between. CDR3 DNA sequence: TGTGCCATCAGTCTACAAATTCAGAACACTGAAGCTTTCTTT. This sequence encodes CAISLQIQNTEAFF.

The rearrangement links TRBV5-6 to TRBJ2-1; D remains unclear. The ends were cut back, 0 bases at V and 4 bases at J, with 2 bases in the middle. CDR1 and CDR2 from the germline V gene are SGHDT and YYEEEE. This CDR3 has 12 residues. Written as DNA, the CDR3 is TGTGCCAGCAGCTTGGTTTACAATGAGCAGTTCTTC. Translated, it gives CASSLVYNEQFF.

This chain links TRBV19 with TRBJ2-1, with TRBD2 matching over 8 bases. The CDR3 has 13 residues. Trimming removed 7 bases from V and 7 bases from J; junction bases left unmatched: 6. The germline gives CDR1 LNHDA, CDR2 SQIVND (reference sequence). The CDR3 sequence is CASKSTSANEQFF. CDR3 in DNA: TGTGCCAGTAAGTCGACTAGCGCAAATGAGCAGTTCTTC.

The chain links TRBV28 to TRBJ1-5; no clear D. Trimming cost V 7 bases and J 0 bases, with 10 bases left between them. Germline V gives CDR1 MDHEN, CDR2 SYDVKM. CDR3 length: 14 amino acids. The CDR3 DNA is TGTGCCAGCACCCGGGGTTATAGCAATCAGCCCCAGCATTTT. It is translated as CASTRGYSNQPQHF.

This sequence joins TRBV4-3 and TRBJ1-1; D gene ambiguous. This CDR3 has 13 residues. Germline V gene data show CDR1 as LGHNA and CDR2 as YSLEER. The ends were cut back, 1 base at V and 2 bases at J, with 5 bases in the middle. CDR3 bases: TGCGCCAGCAGCCAAGTGGGAAACACTGAAGCTTTCTTT. Translating gives CASSQVGNTEAFF.

This chain joins TRBV19 and TRBJ2-3; D is unclear. Trimming removed 1 base from V and 0 bases from J, with 20 bases in between. The length of the CDR3 is 19 residues. CDR1 and CDR2 (germline): LNHDA, SQIVND (reference sequence). The CDR3 reads CASSIGTLKAAPSTDTQYF. The CDR3 DNA is TGTGCCAGTAGTATAGGCACCCTCAAAGCCGCCCCAAGCACAGATACGCAGTATTTT.

Only one count was recorded for this clone. In nucleotides, the CDR3 is TGTGCCAGCAGCTTCCTGGCGGTATCCAGCACAGATACGCAGTATTTT. Its protein product is CASSFLAVSSTDTQYF. The chain is built from TRBV7-9 and TRBJ2-3, with D uncertain. V shed 3 bases and J shed 0 bases, with 13 bases lying between them. The CDR3 extends over 16 amino acids. Germline loops: CDR1 SEHNR, CDR2 FQNEAQ (reference sequence).

V usage is TRBV19 and J usage is TRBJ2-5; D gene ambiguous. The V end was cut by 7 bases, the J end by 4 bases, with 4 bases between. The CDR3 length is 10 residues. Looked up from germline, CDR1 is LNHDA and CDR2 is SQIVND (reference sequence). In nucleotides, the CDR3 is TGTGCCAGTAAGGGAGAGACCCAGTACTTC. It encodes CASKGETQYF.

The V call is TRBV11-2, the J call TRBJ2-1, with a weak D call TRBD2 (7 bases). There are 14 residues in the CDR3. V was cut by 4 bases and J by 3 bases, with 10 bases left in between. The germline CDR1 and CDR2 sequences are SGHAT and FQNNGV. The CDR3 is CASSSGGLYNEQFF. The DNA for the CDR3 is TGTGCCAGCAGCTCCGGGGGGCTCTACAATGAGCAGTTCTTC.

This clone was seen once. This chain joins TRBV11-2 and TRBJ2-7; D remains unclear. Trimming stripped 8 bases from V and 2 bases from J, with 7 bases between. CDR1 and CDR2 (germline): SGHAT, FQNNGV. The CDR3 runs 11 residues. The CDR3 is CASLSAYEQYF. DNA for the CDR3: TGTGCCAGCCTGTCGGCCTACGAGCAGTACTTC.

V is TRBV28 and J is TRBJ1-4, with D possibly being TRBD1 (5 bases). V dropped 5 bases and J dropped 7 bases, with 20 bases sitting between them. CDR1 MDHEN and CDR2 SYDVKM come from the germline V gene. The CDR3 runs to 16 residues. The CDR3 bases are TGTGCCAGCAGTCCCACCCGGGGAGGGGTGCCTGAAAAACTGTTTTTT. Protein: CASSPTRGGVPEKLFF.

Only one count was recorded for this clone. The chain links TRBV5-4 to TRBJ2-1; D gene ambiguous. The germline V gene has CDR1 SGHNT and CDR2 YYREEE (reference sequence). This CDR3 contains 12 residues. The V and J ends lost 9 bases and 0 bases respectively, with 7 bases between them. The CDR3 here is CATESSYNEQFF. As DNA, the CDR3 is TGTGCCACGGAGAGCTCCTACAATGAGCAGTTCTTC.

V gene TRBV10-3 combines with J gene TRBJ2-7, with D uncertain. The CDR3 loop spans 15 amino acids. Germline loops: CDR1 ENHRY, CDR2 SYGVKD. The V gene lost 0 bases and the J gene lost 6 bases, with 15 bases spanning the gap. CDR3 in amino acids: CAISESQTTFLEQYF. The CDR3 DNA is TGTGCCATCAGTGAGTCTCAGACCACTTTCCTCGAGCAGTACTTC.

This clone was counted a single time. The chain uses TRBV7-9 and TRBJ1-2; D might be TRBD1 (6 bases). Looked up from germline, CDR1 is SEHNR and CDR2 is FQNEAQ (reference sequence). CDR3 length: 13 amino acids. The V gene lost 11 bases and the J gene lost 6 bases, with 19 bases spanning the gap. DNA of the CDR3: TGTGCCGGGACCGGGACATACCAGAATGGCTACACCTTC. Translating it yields CAGTGTYQNGYTF.

This chain links TRBV11-2 with TRBJ1-5; 9 bases map to TRBD1. Germline V gene sequence: CDR1 SGHAT, CDR2 FQNNGV. The CDR3 spans 15 residues. V lost 3 bases and J lost 1; bases outside the gene matches: 1. CDR3 in amino acids: CASSFGQGSNQPQHF. The DNA for the CDR3 is TGTGCCAGCAGCTTCGGACAGGGGAGCAATCAGCCCCAGCATTTT.

V is TRBV28 and J is TRBJ1-4, with D unclear. In germline, CDR1 is MDHEN, CDR2 SYDVKM. Between the trimmed V and J ends, which lost 6 bases and 5 bases, there was a span of 13 bases. The CDR3 length is 14 residues. In DNA, the CDR3 is TGTGCCAGCAGGAGACAAGTCCTCAATGAAAAACTGTTTTTT. It encodes CASRRQVLNEKLFF.

The J gene is TRBJ2-5, the V gene TRBV5-1; the D gene is possibly TRBD1 (6 bases). The CDR3 runs 15 residues. Germline V gives CDR1 SGHRS, CDR2 YFSETQ. Trimming removed 4 bases at V and 1 base at J, with 14 bases between. The CDR3 region has the DNA TGCGCCAGCAGCAACTCCCAGACAGGCCAAGAGACCCAGTACTTC. This sequence encodes CASSNSQTGQETQYF. The full variable domain, rest sourced from reference TRBV5-1 and TRBJ2-5, is KAGVTQTPRYLIKTRGQQVTLSCSPISGHRSVSWYQQTPGQGLQFLFEYFSETQRNKGNFPGRFSGRQFSNSRSEMNVSTLELGDSALYLCASSNSQTGQETQYFGPGTRLLVL.

The chain uses TRBV10-3 and TRBJ1-4; 9 bases are a match to TRBD1. Trimming removed 8 bases from V and 5 bases from J; junction bases left unmatched: 9. CDR1 ENHRY and CDR2 SYGVKD come from the germline V gene. This CDR3 comprises 15 residues. The CDR3 nucleotides are TGTGCCATCGGTTCTGGGGACAGGGTGAATGAAAAACTGTTTTTT. Its protein product is CAIGSGDRVNEKLFF.

The chain has TRBV3-1 (or the pseudogene TRBV3-2) and TRBJ2-1; TRBD2 agrees at 11 bases. Germline V gives CDR1 LGHDT, CDR2 YNNKEL (reference sequence). V lost 4 bases, J lost 1 base, and 9 bases stayed unmatched. The CDR3 length is 18 residues. The CDR3 loop is CASSPGTSGERSYNEQFF. For the CDR3, the DNA is TGTGCCAGCAGCCCTGGGACTAGCGGAGAGAGGTCCTACAATGAGCAGTTCTTC.

The CDR3 DNA reads TGTGCCAGCACCACAAGTGGGGCCCTCGGGGACACAGATACGCAGTATTTT. As protein: CASTTSGALGDTDTQYF. This chain connects TRBV9 to TRBJ2-3, with D perhaps TRBD1 or TRBD2 (5 bases each). This CDR3 contains 17 residues. CDR1 is SGDLS, CDR2 YYNGEE, per germline. The V end lost 6 bases, the J end lost 2 bases, and 22 bases lay between the germline ends. Drawing the rest from reference TRBV9 and TRBJ2-3, the complete variable domain is DSGVTQTPKHLITATGQRVTLRCSPRSGDLSVYWYQQSLDQGLQFLIQYYNGEERAKGNILERFSAQQFPDLHSELNLSSLELGDSALYFCASTTSGALGDTDTQYFGPGTRLTVL.

The chain joins TRBV7-9 to TRBJ1-5; no clear D gene. Germline CDR1 reads SEHNR; CDR2 reads FQNEAQ (reference sequence). V lost 3 bases and J 7 bases, leaving 7 bases between the germline ends. This CDR3 is 12 amino acids long. The CDR3 DNA reads TGTGCCAGCAGCTTGGAGGGCCAGCCCCAGCATTTT. Amino acids: CASSLEGQPQHF.